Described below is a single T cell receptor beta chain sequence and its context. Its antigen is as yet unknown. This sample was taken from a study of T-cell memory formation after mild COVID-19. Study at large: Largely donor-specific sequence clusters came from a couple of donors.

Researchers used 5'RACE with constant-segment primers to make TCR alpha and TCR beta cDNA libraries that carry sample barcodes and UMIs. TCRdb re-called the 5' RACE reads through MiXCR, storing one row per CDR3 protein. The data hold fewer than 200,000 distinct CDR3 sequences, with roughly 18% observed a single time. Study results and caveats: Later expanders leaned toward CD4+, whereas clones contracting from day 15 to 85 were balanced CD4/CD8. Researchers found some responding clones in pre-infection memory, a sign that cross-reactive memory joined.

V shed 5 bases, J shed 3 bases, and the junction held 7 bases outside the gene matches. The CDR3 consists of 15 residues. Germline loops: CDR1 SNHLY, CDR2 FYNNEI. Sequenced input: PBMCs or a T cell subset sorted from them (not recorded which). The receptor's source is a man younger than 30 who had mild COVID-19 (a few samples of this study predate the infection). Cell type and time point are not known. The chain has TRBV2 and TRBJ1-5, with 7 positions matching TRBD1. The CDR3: CASSPGTENNQPQHF. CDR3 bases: TGTGCCAGCAGTCCCGGGACAGAAAACAATCAGCCCCAGCATTTT.